This is a list of T cell receptor beta chains from one sample in a study of tumor-infiltrating lymphocytes in localized non-small cell lung cancer. Using immunoSEQ multiplex PCR, the repertoire was profiled, and TCRdb retains in-frame clones only, with some absent. This sample carries fewer than 20,000 clones, around 74% of them seen once, and the ten largest clones take approximately 9.6%. Sequenced: lung tumor tissue. The source of these receptors is a human donor with non-small cell lung cancer. CDR3s include the opening cysteine and the closing phenylalanine or tryptophan. D genes are given only for firm matches. Expanded clones get a size class; other rows say once, few or many, or leave the size out.

>medium-sized|-|TRBJ1-1|TRBV9
TGTGCCAGCAGCGTAGGAGGGTACGGCACTGAAGCTTTCTTT
CASSVGGYGTEAFF
>-|TRBD2|TRBJ2-1|TRBV7-2
TGTGCCAGCAGCCATACCAGCGGGGGCCGTCTAGACAATGAGCAGTTCTTC
CASSHTSGGRLDNEQFF
>-|-|TRBJ2-1|TRBV6-1
TGTGCCTCAACAGTTGGCGGGGAAGGCGGTGAGCAGTTCTTC
CASTVGGEGGEQFF
>-|TRBD1|TRBJ2-1|TRBV7-8
TGTGCCAGCAGCCATCAACTTTGGGGGACAGGCTACAATGAGCAGTTCTTC
CASSHQLWGTGYNEQFF
>medium-sized|-|TRBJ1-1|TRBV29-1
TGCAGCGTCCTGGGGCAGAACACTGAAGCTTTCTTT
CSVLGQNTEAFF
>-|TRBD1|TRBJ2-5|TRBV5-1
TGCGCCAGCAGCCCTCAGACAGGGCAAGAGACCCAGTACTTC
CASSPQTGQETQYF
>few|TRBD2|TRBJ2-3|TRBV10-1
TGCGCCAGCAGTGAGTGGGCGGGAGACTCTGCGCAGTATTTT
CASSEWAGDSAQYF
>-|-|TRBJ2-3|TRBV25-1
TGTGCCAGCAGTGAATCGGTTCGGGGTGAAGATACGCAGTATTTT
CASSESVRGEDTQYF
>-|TRBD1|TRBJ1-6|TRBV5-1
TGCGCCAGCAGCCGGACAGGGGATAATTCACCCCTCCACTTT
CASSRTGDNSPLHF
>-|TRBD2|TRBJ2-2|TRBV7-2
TGTGCCAGCAGCGTCCGACTAGCGGGGGCAAACGGGGAGCTGTTTTTT
CASSVRLAGANGELFF
>-|-|TRBJ2-5|TRBV7-6
TGTGCCAGCAGCTTAGAGCTTCCGGGGGCCAGGGAGACCCAGTACTTC
CASSLELPGARETQYF
>-|-|TRBJ1-5|TRBV28
TGTGCCAGCAGTCTGGACCCGCGGCATCAGCCCCAGCATTTT
CASSLDPRHQPQHF
>-|-|TRBJ2-3|TRBV28
TGTGCCAGCAGCCTCGGGACTTTCAGGATCACAGATACGCAGTATTTT
CASSLGTFRITDTQYF
>-|TRBD2|TRBJ2-3|TRBV7-2
TGTGCCAGCAGCACCACTAGCGGGAGTGGCACAGATACGCAGTATTTT
CASSTTSGSGTDTQYF
>medium-sized|-|TRBJ2-1|TRBV2
TGTGCCAGCAGTTTTTTAAGCGGACTGAACAATGAGCAGTTCTTC
CASSFLSGLNNEQFF
>-|-|TRBJ1-4|TRBV5-1
TGCGCCAGCAGCTTCGGGACGGGGAATGAAAAACTGTTTTTT
CASSFGTGNEKLFF
>-|-|TRBJ1-1|TRBV18
TGTGCCAGCTCACCGGGACCTGAAGCTTTCTTT
CASSPGPEAFF
>-|-|TRBJ1-4|TRBV2
TGTGCCAGCAGTGATCCGGCAGGGGATACAACTAATGAAAAACTGTTTTTT
CASSDPAGDTTNEKLFF
>-|-|TRBJ1-1|TRBV6-5
TGTGCCAGCAGTTACTCGACTCGGAAGCCCACTGCCGAAGCTTTCTTT
CASSYSTRKPTAEAFF
>-|TRBD1|TRBJ1-2|TRBV5-5
TGTGCCAGCAGCTTCAACGGACAGGGGAACTATGGCTACACCTTC
CASSFNGQGNYGYTF
>-|TRBD2|TRBJ2-1|TRBV6-5
TGTGCCAGCAGTTTCGGAGCGGGAGGCTACAATGAGCAGTTCTTC
CASSFGAGGYNEQFF
>-|-|TRBJ2-1|TRBV18
TGTGCCAGCTCACCAAGCGGGTCCTTTTACAATGAGCAGTTCTTC
CASSPSGSFYNEQFF
>-|TRBD1|TRBJ1-6|TRBV5-1
TGCGCCAGCACCCCCTGGGGGGACAGGTCCTCACCCCTCCACTTT
CASTPWGDRSSPLHF
>few|TRBD2|TRBJ2-7|TRBV6-5
TGTGCCAGCAGTCCCGAGCGGGGGGGCTGGTACGAGCAGTACTTC
CASSPERGGWYEQYF